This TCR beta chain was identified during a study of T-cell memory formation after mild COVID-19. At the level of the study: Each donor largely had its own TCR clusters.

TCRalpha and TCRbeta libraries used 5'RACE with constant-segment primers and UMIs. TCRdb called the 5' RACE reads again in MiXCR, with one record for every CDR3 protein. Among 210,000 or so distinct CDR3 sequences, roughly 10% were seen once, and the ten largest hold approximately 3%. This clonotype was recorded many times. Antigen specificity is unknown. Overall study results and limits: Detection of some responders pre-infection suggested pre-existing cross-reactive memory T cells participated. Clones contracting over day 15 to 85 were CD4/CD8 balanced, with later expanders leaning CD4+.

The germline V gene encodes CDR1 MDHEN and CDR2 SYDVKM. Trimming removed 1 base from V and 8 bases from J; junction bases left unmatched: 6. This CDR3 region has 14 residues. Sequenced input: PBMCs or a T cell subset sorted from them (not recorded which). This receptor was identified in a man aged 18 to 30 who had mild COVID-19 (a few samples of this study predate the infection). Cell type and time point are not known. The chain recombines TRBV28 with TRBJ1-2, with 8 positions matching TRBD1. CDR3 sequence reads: CASSLSMGQEGYTF. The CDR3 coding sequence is TGTGCCAGCAGTTTATCTATGGGACAGGAGGGCTACACCTTC.